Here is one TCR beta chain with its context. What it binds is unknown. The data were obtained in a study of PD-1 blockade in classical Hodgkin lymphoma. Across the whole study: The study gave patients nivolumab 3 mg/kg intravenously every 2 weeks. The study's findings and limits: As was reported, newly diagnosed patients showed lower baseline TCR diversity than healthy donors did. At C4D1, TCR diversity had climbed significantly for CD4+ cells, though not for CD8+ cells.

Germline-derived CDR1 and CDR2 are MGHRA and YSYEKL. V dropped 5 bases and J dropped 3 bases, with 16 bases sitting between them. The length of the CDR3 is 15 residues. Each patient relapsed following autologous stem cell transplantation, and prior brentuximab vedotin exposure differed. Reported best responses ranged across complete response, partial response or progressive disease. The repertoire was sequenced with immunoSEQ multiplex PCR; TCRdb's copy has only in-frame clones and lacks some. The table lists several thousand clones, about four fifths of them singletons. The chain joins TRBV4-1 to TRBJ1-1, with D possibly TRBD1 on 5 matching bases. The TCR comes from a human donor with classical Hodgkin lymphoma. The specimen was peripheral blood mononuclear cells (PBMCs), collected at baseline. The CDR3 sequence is CASSSPVGRDTEAFF. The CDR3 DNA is TGCGCCAGCAGCTCCCCTGTTGGCAGGGACACTGAAGCTTTCTTT.